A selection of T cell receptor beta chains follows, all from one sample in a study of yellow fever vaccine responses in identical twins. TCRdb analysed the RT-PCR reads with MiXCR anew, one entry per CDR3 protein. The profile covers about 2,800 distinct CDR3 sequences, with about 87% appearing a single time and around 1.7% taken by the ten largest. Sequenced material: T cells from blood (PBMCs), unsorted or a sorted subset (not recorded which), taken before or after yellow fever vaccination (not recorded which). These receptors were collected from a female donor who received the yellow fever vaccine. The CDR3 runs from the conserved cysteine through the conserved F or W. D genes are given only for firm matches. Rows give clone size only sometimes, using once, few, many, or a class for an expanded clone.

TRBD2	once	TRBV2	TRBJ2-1	TGTGCCAGCAGTTGGGGACTAGCGGGAGACAATGAGCAGTTCTTC	CASSWGLAGDNEQFF
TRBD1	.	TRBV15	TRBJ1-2	TGTGCCACCAGCAGAGCGGGACAGGGATTTGGCTACACCTTC	CATSRAGQGFGYTF
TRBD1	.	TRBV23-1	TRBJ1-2	TGCGCCAGCAGAGGACAGGTCTATGGCTACACCTTC	CASRGQVYGYTF
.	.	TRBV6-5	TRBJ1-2	TGTGCCAGCAGTTACTCTAGGGCCTCTGGCTACACCTTC	CASSYSRASGYTF
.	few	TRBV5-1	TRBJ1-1	TGCGCCAGCAGCTTTACCACCCTCAACACTGAAGCTTTCTTT	CASSFTTLNTEAFF
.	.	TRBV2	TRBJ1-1	TGTGCCAGCAGTGAAGAGGGGGGTGGCACTGAAGCTTTCTTT	CASSEEGGGTEAFF
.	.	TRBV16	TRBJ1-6	TGTGCCAGCAGCCAAGGTATTAGGAATTCACCCCTCCACTTT	CASSQGIRNSPLHF
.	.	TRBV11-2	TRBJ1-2	TGTGCCAGCAGAGGGCAGGGGACTAACTATGGCTACACCTTC	CASRGQGTNYGYTF
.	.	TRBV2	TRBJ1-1	TGTGCCAGCAGTGACAGGGAGAGAATGAACACTGAAGTTTTCTTT	CASSDRERMNTEVFF
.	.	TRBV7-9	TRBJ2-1	TGTGCCAGCACCAGGTCCGCGGCGACTGAGGGGGAGCAGTTCTTC	CASTRSAATEGEQFF
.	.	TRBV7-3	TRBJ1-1	TGTGCCAGCAGCTTAACAGAAGGATTGAACACTGAAGCTTTCTTT	CASSLTEGLNTEAFF
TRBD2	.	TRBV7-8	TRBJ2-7	TGTGCCAGCAGCTTACTAGCGGGAGTTGGCTACGAGCAGTACTTC	CASSLLAGVGYEQYF
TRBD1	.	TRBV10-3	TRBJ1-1	TGTGCCATCAGTGGGACAGGGTCGAGCACTGAAGCTTTCTTT	CAISGTGSSTEAFF
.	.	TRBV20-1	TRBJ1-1	TGCAGTGCTAGCTCCCTCAGGGTCGGGAACACTGAAGCTTTCTTT	CSASSLRVGNTEAFF
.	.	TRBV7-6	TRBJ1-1	TGTGCCAGCAGCCGGGGACCGAACACTGAAGCTTTCTTT	CASSRGPNTEAFF
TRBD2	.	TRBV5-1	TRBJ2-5	TGCGCCAGCAGATCCGCCGGGACTAGCCAAGAGACCCAGTACTTC	CASRSAGTSQETQYF
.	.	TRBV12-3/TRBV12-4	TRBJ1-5	TGTGCCAGCAACTCCCATGGGAGCCGCAATCAGCCCCAGCATTTT	CASNSHGSRNQPQHF
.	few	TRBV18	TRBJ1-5	TGTGCCAGTCGGGACCACAATCAGCCCCAGCATTTT	CASRDHNQPQHF
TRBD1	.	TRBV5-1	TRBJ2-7	TGCGCCAGCAGCCCGGGACAGGGGAACTACGAGCAGTACTTC	CASSPGQGNYEQYF
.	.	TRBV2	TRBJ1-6	TGTGCCAGCAGTGGTGGACACCCTGATAATTCACCCCTCCACTTT	CASSGGHPDNSPLHF
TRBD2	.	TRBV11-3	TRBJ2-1	TGTGCCAGCAGCCCCCAACTAGCGGGGGACAATGAGCAGTTCTTC	CASSPQLAGDNEQFF